Below, 10 T cell receptor beta chains from the same sample are listed, as sequenced in a study of blood T cell repertoires in COVID-19. Libraries were prepared by immunoSEQ multiplex PCR; TCRdb keeps only in-frame clonotypes and omits some of them. The sample has 220,000 or so clones, about 80% seen once. The source material was peripheral blood. The source of these receptors is a woman aged 25 to 45 who had recovered from COVID-19.

The rearrangement uses TRBV30 and TRBJ2-1; D may be TRBD2 (5 bases). Trimming removed 5 bases from V and 0 bases from J, with 11 bases in between. CDR1 and CDR2 from the germline V gene are GTSNPN and SVGIG (reference sequence). The CDR3 spans 14 residues. CDR3 amino acids: CAWQLAYSYNEQFF. Written as DNA, the CDR3 is TGTGCCTGGCAATTAGCGTACTCCTACAATGAGCAGTTCTTC.

The genes are TRBV9 and TRBJ2-7; D may be TRBD1 (6 bases). Trimming shortened V by 3 bases and J by 6 bases, and 16 bases separated the two germline ends. Germline V gene lookup returns CDR1 SGDLS and CDR2 YYNGEE. This CDR3 is built from 14 residues. The CDR3, as DNA: TGTGCCAGCAGCGCCGAAGGGTCCAGGGGCGAGCAGTACTTC. It specifies CASSAEGSRGEQYF.

This clone has just one count. The chain uses TRBV2 and TRBJ2-1, with 11 positions matching TRBD2. The trim removed 5 bases at V and 8 bases at J, leaving 5 bases unmatched. The CDR3 consists of 14 residues. Germline lookup yields CDR1 SNHLY and CDR2 FYNNEI. CDR3 sequence (DNA): TGTGCCAGCAGTCTTACTAGCGGGAGCTATGAGCAGTTCTTC. Amino acid sequence: CASSLTSGSYEQFF. Drawing the rest from reference TRBV2 and TRBJ2-1, the complete variable domain is EPEVTQTPSHQVTQMGQEVILRCVPISNHLYFYWYRQILGQKVEFLVSFYNNEISEKSEIFDDQFSVERPDGSNFTLKIRSTKLEDSAMYFCASSLTSGSYEQFFGPGTRLTVL.

The gene calls are TRBV18 and TRBJ2-2; TRBD1 matches 12 bases. This CDR3 comprises 18 residues. The ends lost 1 base at V and 7 bases at J; junction bases unmatched: 10. CDR1 and CDR2 from the germline V gene are KGHSH and LQKENI. The CDR3 is CASSPLLGTGGAGGELFF. The CDR3 nucleotides are TGTGCCAGCTCACCACTCCTCGGGACAGGGGGCGCAGGCGGGGAGCTGTTTTTT.

This clone was observed once. The V and J genes are TRBV19 and TRBJ2-5; the match to TRBD2 covers 8 bases. V lost 7 bases, J lost 5 bases, and 12 bases stayed unmatched. Germline V gene sequence: CDR1 LNHDA, CDR2 SQIVND (reference sequence). The CDR3 spans 15 residues. CDR3 in DNA: TGTGCCAGTAACAAAGCGGGAGACGATGAGGAGACCCAGTACTTC. Protein product: CASNKAGDDEETQYF.

This clone showed up just once. The chain links TRBV7-2 to TRBJ2-1; TRBD2 aligns across 8 bases. CDR1 and CDR2 from the germline V gene are SGHTA and FQGNSA. Unmatched junction bases numbered 10, after V lost 1 base and J lost 8 bases. The CDR3 is 16 amino acids. The CDR3 bases are TGTGCCAGCAGCTTAGAGGCGGGCGGGAGGTTGGATGAGCAGTTCTTC. Its translation: CASSLEAGGRLDEQFF.

The CDR3 coding sequence is TGCGCCAGCAGAGAGGGCAGGGCGTACGAGCAGTACTTC. It yields the protein CASREGRAYEQYF. This chain joins TRBV10-2 and TRBJ2-7; D may be TRBD1 or TRBD2 (5 bases each). This CDR3 is built from 13 residues. Germline assignment: CDR1 WSHSY and CDR2 SAAADI. V was cut by 6 bases and J by 4 bases, with 13 bases left in between.

This clone was detected only once. The CDR3 DNA is TGTGCCAGCAGTGAGTTACAGGGGGTAAATCAGCCCCAGCATTTT. Translation gives CASSELQGVNQPQHF. The V gene is TRBV6-1, the J gene TRBJ1-5; 8 bases match TRBD1. The CDR3 runs 15 residues. V shed 3 bases and J 4 bases; nucleotides not matched to a gene: 5. Germline V gives CDR1 MNHNS, CDR2 SASEGT.

The chain carries TRBV30 and TRBJ1-6; D remains ambiguous. CDR1 is GTSNPN and CDR2 is SVGIG in the germline V gene (reference sequence). V dropped 2 bases and J dropped 8 bases, with 13 bases sitting between them. This CDR3 comprises 14 residues. CDR3 protein: CAWSRGGLDSPLHF. Here the CDR3 DNA reads TGTGCCTGGAGTCGAGGAGGGCTTGATTCACCCCTCCACTTT.

J is TRBJ2-2 and V is TRBV3-1 (or the pseudogene TRBV3-2), with 12 bases that match TRBD2. Germline CDR1 is LGHDT and CDR2 is YNNKEL (reference sequence). After removal of 4 bases from V and 5 bases from J, the junction contained 8 bases not matched to a gene. The CDR3 has 17 amino acids. The CDR3 nucleotides are TGTGCCAGCAGCCTCCTAAGGGGACTAGCGGGTACCGGGGAGCTGTTTTTT. It translates to CASSLLRGLAGTGELFF.